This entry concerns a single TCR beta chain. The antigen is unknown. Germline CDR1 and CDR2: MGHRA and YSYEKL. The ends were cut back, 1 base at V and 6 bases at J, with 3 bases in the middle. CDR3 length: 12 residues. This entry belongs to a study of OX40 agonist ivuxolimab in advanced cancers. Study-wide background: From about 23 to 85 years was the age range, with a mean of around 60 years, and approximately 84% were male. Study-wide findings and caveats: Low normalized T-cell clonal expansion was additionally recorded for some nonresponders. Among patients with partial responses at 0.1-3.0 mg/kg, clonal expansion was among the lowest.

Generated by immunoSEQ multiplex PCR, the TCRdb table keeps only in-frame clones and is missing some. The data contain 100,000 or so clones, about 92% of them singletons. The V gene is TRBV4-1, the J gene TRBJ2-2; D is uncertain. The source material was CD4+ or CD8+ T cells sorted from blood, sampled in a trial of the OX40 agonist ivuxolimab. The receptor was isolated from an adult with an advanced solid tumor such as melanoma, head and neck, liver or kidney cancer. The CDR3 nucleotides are TGCGCCAGCAGCCAAGTCCCCGGGGAGCTGTTTTTT. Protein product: CASSQVPGELFF.